The clone carrying this TCR beta chain appeared many times. Per germline, CDR1 SGHKS and CDR2 YYEKEE (reference sequence). Trimming pared 4 bases from V and 6 bases from J, leaving 4 bases between. CDR3 size: 11 residues. TCRdb called the RT-PCR reads again in MiXCR, with one record for every CDR3 protein. This repertoire shows 650,000 to 800,000 distinct CDR3 sequences, approximately 15% found once; its top ten account for 3.6%. Specimen: memory CD4+ T cells from blood. V and J are TRBV5-5 and TRBJ1-4; no clear D. This clonotype originated in a female donor in good health, serving as a healthy control. CDR3 sequence (DNA): TGTGCCAGCAGCGCCTATGAAAAACTGTTTTTT. Protein sequence: CASSAYEKLFF.